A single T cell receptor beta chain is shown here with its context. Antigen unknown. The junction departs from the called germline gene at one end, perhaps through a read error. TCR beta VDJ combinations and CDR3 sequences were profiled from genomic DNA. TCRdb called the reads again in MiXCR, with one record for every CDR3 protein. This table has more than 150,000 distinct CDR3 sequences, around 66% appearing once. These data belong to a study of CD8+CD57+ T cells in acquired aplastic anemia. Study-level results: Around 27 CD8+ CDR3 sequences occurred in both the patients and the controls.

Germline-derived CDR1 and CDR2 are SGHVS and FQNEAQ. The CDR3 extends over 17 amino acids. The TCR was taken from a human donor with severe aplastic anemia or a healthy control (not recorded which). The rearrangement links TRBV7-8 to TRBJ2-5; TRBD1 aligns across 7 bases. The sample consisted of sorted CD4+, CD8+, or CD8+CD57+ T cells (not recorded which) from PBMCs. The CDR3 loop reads CAGSRKRTGHMAETQYF. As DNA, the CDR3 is TGTGCCGGCAGTCGAAAGCGGACAGGTCATATGGCAGAGACCCAGTACTTC.